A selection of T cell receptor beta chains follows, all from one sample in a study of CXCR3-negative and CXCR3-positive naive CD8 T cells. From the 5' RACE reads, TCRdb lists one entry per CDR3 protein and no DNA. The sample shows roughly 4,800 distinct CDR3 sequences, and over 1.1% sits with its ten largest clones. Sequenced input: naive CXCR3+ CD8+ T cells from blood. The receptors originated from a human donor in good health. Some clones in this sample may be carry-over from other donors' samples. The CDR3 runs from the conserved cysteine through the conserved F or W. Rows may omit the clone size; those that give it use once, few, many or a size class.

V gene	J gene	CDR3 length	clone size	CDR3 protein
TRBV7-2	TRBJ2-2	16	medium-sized	CASSLAGTSIAGELFF
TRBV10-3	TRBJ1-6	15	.	CAISPTGMEASPLHF
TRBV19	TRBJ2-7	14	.	CASSLRDFSYEQYF
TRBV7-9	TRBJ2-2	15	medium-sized	CASSLVQGYTGELFF
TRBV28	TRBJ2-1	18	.	CASSLEIGERDLYNEQFF
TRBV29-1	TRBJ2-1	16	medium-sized	CSVLGGDPGLYNEQFF
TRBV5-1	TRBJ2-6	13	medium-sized	CASSLSGANVLTF
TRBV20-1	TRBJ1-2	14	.	CSGGTGTTTYGYTF
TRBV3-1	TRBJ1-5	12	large	CASSQEDQPQHF
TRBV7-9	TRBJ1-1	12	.	CASSLSGTEAFF
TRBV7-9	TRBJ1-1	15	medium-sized	CASSLALGRDTEAFF
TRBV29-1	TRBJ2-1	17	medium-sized	CSASPISGSYLYNEQFF
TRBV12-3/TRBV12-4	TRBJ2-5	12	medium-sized	CASRSRGETQYF
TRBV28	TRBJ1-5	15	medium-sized	CASSPGTGQWKPQHF
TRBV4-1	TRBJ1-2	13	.	CASSQGPAYGYTF
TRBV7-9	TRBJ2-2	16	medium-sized	CASSLDQGLNTGELFF
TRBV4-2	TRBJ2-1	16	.	CASSQEKLAAYNEQFF
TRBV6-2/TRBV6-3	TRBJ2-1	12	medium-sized	CASSQDPNEQFF
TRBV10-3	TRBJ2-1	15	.	CATKNGLAGDNEQFF
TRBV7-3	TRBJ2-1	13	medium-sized	CASSRPGGNEQFF
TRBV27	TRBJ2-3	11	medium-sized	CASRYTDTQYF
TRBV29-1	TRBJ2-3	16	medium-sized	CSVEGATEPSTDTQYF